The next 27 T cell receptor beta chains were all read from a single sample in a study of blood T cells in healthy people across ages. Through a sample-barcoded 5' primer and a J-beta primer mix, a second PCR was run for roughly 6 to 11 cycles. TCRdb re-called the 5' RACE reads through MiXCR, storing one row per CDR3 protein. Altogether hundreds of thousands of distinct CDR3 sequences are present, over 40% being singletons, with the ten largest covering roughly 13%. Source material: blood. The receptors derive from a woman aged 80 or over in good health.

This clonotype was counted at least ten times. CDR3 nucleotide sequence: TGTGCCAGCAGTTTGGTGCGACTAGCGAGAGATACGCAGTATTTT. As protein: CASSLVRLARDTQYF. This chain uses TRBV12-3 or TRBV12-4 with TRBJ2-3; 8 positions agree with TRBD2. The CDR3 sequence is 15 residues long. With V trimmed by 3 bases and J by 5 bases, 7 bases remained unmatched.

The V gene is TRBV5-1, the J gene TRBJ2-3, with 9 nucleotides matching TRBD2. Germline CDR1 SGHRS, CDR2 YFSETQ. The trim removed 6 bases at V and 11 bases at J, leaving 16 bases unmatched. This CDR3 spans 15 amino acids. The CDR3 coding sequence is TGCGCCAGCACTAATTTAGCGGGAGATGGCAATGAGCAGTATTTT. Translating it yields CASTNLAGDGNEQYF.

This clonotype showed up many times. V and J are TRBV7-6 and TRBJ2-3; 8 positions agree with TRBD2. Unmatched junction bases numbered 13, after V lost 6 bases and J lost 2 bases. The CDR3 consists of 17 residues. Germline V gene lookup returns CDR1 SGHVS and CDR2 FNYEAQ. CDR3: CASSSDVPSGSTDTQYF. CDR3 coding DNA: TGTGCCAGCAGTTCCGACGTCCCTAGCGGGTCCACAGATACGCAGTATTTT. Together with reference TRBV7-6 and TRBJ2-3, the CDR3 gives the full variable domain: GAGVSQSPRYKVTKRGQDVALRCDPISGHVSLYWYRQALGQGPEFLTYFNYEAQQDKSGLPNDRFSAERPEGSISTLTIQRTEQRDSAMYRCASSSDVPSGSTDTQYFGPGTRLTVL.

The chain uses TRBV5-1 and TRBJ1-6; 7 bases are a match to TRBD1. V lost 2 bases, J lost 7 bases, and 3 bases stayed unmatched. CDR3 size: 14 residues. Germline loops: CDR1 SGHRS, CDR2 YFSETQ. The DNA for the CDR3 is TGCGCCAGCAGCTTTCAGGGGGGGAATTCACCCCTCCACTTT. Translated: CASSFQGGNSPLHF.

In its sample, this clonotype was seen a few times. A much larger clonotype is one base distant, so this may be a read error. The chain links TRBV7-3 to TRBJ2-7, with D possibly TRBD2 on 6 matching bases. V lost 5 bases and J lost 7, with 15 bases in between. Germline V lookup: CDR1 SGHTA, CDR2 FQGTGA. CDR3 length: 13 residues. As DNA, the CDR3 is TGTGCCAGCAGCAAAAGCGGAGGGAATGAGCAGTACTTC. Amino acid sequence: CASSKSGGNEQYF.

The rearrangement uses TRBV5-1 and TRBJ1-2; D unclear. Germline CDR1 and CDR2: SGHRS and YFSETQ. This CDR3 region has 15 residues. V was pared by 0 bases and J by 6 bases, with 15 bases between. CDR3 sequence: CASSLEARRVDGYTF. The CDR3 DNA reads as TGCGCCAGCAGCTTGGAGGCCCGGAGGGTGGATGGCTACACCTTC.

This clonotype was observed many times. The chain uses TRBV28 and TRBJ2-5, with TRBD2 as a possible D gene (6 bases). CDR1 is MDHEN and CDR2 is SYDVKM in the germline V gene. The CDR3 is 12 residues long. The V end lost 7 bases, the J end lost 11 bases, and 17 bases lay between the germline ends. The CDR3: CASNSKPGEQYF. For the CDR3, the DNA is TGTGCCAGCAACTCAAAGCCGGGGGAGCAGTACTTC.

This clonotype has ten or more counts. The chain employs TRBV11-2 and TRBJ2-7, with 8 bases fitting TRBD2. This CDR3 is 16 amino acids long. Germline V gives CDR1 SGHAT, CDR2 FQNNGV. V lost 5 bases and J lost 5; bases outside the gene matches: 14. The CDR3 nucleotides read TGTGCCAGCAGCCTCGGAATGGGACTAGTAAGCCACGAGCAGTACTTC. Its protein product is CASSLGMGLVSHEQYF.

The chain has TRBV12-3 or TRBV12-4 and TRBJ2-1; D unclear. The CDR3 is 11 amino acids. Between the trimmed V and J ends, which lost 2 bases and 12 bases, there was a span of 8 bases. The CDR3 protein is CASSLRTLQFF. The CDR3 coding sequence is TGTGCCAGCAGTTTAAGGACCTTGCAGTTCTTC.

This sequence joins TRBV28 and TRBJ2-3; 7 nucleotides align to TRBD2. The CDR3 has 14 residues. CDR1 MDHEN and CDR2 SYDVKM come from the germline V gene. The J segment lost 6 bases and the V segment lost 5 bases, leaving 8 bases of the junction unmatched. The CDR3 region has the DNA TGTGCCAGCAGTGGAGCGGGGTACGGGGATACGCAGTATTTT. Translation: CASSGAGYGDTQYF.

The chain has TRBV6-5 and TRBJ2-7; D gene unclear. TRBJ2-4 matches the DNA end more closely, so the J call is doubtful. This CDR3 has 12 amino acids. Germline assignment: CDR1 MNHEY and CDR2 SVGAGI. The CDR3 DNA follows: TGTGCCAGCGGCAAGACACCCAACATTCAGTACTTC. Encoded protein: CASGKTPNIQYF.

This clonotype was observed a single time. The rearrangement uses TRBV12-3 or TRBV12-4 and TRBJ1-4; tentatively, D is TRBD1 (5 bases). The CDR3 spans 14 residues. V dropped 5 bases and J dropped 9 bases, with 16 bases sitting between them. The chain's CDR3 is CASSPAWRGQKLFF. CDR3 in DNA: TGTGCCAGCAGTCCCGCGTGGAGGGGCCAAAAACTGTTTTTT.

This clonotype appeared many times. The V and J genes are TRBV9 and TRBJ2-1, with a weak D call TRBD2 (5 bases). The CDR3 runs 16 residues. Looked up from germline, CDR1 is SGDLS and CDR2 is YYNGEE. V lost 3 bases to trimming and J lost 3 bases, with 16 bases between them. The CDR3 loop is CASSGHVSGYYNEQFF. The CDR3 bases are TGTGCCAGCAGCGGACACGTTTCGGGGTACTACAATGAGCAGTTCTTC.

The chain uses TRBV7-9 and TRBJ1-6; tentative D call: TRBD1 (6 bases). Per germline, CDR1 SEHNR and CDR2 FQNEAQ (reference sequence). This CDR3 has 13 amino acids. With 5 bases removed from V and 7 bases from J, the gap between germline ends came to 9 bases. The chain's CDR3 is CASSAQGNSPLHF. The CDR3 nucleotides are TGTGCCAGCAGCGCCCAGGGGAATTCACCCCTCCACTTT.

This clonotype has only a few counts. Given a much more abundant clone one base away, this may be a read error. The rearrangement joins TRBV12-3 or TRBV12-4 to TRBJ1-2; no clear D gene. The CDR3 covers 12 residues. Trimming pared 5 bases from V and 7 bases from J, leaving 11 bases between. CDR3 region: CASSPEGCGYTF. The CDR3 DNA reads TGTGCCAGCAGTCCGGAGGGCTGTGGCTACACCTTC.

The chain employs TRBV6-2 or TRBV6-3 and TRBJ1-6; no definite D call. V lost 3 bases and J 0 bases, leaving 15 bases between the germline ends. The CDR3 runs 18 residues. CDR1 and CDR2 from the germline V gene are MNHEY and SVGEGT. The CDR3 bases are TGTGCCAGCAGTTATCAGCCGGACTCGAGCTCCTATAATTCACCCCTCCACTTT. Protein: CASSYQPDSSSYNSPLHF.

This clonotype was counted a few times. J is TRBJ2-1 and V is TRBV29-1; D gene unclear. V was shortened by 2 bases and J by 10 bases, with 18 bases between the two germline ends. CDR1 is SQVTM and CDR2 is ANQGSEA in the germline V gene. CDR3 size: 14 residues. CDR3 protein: CSVESRSRRLEQFF. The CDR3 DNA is TGCAGCGTTGAATCGCGGAGTCGGCGATTAGAGCAGTTCTTC.

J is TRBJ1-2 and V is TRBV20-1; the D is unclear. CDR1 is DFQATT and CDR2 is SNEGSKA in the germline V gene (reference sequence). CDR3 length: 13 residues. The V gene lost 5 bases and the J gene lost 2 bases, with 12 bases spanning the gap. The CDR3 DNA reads TGCAGTGCTTTTCCCCCGGGAAACTATGGCTACACCTTC. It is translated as CSAFPPGNYGYTF.

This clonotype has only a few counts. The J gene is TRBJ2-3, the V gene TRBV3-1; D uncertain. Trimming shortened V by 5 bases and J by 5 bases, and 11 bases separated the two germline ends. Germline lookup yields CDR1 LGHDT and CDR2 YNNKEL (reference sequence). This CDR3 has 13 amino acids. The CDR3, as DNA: TGTGCCAGCAGCGTCCGGGCTCAAGATACGCAGTATTTT. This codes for CASSVRAQDTQYF.

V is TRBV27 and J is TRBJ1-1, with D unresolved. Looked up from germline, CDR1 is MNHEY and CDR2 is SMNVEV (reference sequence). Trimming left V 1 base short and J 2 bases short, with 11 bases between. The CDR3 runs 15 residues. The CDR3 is CASSLYRSFNTEAFF. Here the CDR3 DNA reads TGTGCCAGCAGTTTATATCGGAGCTTCAACACTGAAGCTTTCTTT.

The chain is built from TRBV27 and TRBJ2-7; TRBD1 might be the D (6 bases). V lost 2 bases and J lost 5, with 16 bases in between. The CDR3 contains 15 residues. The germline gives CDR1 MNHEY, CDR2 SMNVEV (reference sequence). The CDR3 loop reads CASSLVSGRGNEQYF. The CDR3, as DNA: TGTGCCAGCAGTTTAGTATCGGGCAGGGGCAACGAGCAGTACTTC.

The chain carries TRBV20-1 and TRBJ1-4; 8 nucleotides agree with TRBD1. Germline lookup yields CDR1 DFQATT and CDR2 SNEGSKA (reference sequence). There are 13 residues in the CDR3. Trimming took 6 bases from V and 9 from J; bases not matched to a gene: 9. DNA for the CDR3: TGCAGTGCCACTGACAGGGGCTCTAAAAAACTGTTTTTT. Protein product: CSATDRGSKKLFF.

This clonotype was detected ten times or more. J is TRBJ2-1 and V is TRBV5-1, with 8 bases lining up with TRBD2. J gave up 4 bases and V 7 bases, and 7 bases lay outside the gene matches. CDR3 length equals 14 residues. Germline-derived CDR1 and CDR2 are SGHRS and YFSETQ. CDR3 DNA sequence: TGCGCCAGCGTAAGCGGGAGCCGTTACAATGAGCAGTTCTTC. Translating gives CASVSGSRYNEQFF.

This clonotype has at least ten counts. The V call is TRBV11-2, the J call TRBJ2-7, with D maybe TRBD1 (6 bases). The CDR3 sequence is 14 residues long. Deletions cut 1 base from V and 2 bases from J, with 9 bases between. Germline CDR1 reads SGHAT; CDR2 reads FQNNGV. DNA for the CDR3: TGTGCCAGCAGCTTAGTTGGGGGCCCCTACGAGCAGTACTTC. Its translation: CASSLVGGPYEQYF.

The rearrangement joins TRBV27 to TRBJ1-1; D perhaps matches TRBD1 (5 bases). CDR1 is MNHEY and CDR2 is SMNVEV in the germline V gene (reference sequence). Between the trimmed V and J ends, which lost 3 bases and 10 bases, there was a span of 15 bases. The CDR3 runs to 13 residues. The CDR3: CASSFRGTGGAFF. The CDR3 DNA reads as TGTGCCAGCAGTTTCCGCGGGACTGGCGGAGCTTTCTTT.

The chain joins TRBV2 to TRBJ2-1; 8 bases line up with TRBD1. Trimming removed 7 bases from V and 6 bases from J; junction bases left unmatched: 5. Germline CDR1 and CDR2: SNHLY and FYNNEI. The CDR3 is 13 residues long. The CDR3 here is CASNRGQGNEQFF. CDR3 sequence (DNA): TGTGCCAGCAACCGCGGACAGGGCAATGAGCAGTTCTTC.

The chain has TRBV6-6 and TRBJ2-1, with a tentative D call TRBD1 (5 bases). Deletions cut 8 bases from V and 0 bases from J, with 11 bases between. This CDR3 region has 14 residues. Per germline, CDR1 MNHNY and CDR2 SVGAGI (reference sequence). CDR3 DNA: TGTGCCAGCGGGGCGAGCATCTCCTACAATGAGCAGTTCTTC. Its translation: CASGASISYNEQFF.